This passage covers 22 T cell receptor beta chains from one sample sequenced in a study of blood T cell repertoires in COVID-19. Assay used: immunoSEQ multiplex PCR; TCRdb lists only in-frame clones, some missing. In the table there are 150,000 or so clones, approximately 83% of which are singletons. The specimen was peripheral blood. These receptors were collected from a woman aged 55-75 years with acute or convalescent COVID-19.

As regards this clone: The sample holds other DNA sequences that translate to the same CDR3. This chain uses TRBV16 with TRBJ2-2; weak D call: TRBD2 (5 bases). The CDR3 has 13 residues. The V end lost 0 bases, the J end lost 6 bases, and 5 bases lay between the germline ends. From germline, CDR1 is KGHSY and CDR2 FQNENV. In DNA form, the CDR3 reads TGTGCCAGCAGCCAATCGGGAGCCGGGGAGCTGTTTTTT. It specifies CASSQSGAGELFF.

This clone is a singleton in its sample. The chain couples TRBV18 to TRBJ1-3; TRBD1 agrees at 8 bases. CDR3 length: 17 amino acids. Per germline, CDR1 KGHSH and CDR2 LQKENI. The J segment lost 4 bases and the V segment lost 5 bases, leaving 13 bases of the junction unmatched. Written as DNA, the CDR3 is TGTGCCAGCTCAGAGAACAGGGGGATCGTCGGAGGAAACACCATATATTTT. Amino acids: CASSENRGIVGGNTIYF.

The chain uses TRBV19 and TRBJ2-3; D gene unclear. V was cut by 5 bases and J by 1 base, with 13 bases left in between. CDR1 is LNHDA, CDR2 SQIVND, per germline (reference sequence). The CDR3 loop spans 15 amino acids. The CDR3 region has the DNA TGTGCCAGTAGTCTCTCGCGAACCGGCACAGATACGCAGTATTTT. As protein: CASSLSRTGTDTQYF. Variable domain in full (rest from reference TRBV19 and TRBJ2-3): DGGITQSPKYLFRKEGQNVTLSCEQNLNHDAMYWYRQDPGQGLRLIYYSQIVNDFQKGDIAEGYSVSREKKESFPLTVTSAQKNPTAFYLCASSLSRTGTDTQYFGPGTRLTVL.

The rearrangement links TRBV7-2 to TRBJ2-3; 8 positions match TRBD1. Trimming took 5 bases from V and 5 from J; bases not matched to a gene: 6. CDR1 and CDR2 (germline): SGHTA, FQGNSA. This CDR3 contains 14 residues. CDR3 nucleotide sequence: TGTGCCAGCAGCAAAGGACAGGGTGGAGATACGCAGTATTTT. This encodes CASSKGQGGDTQYF. Full variable domain (remainder filled in from reference TRBV7-2 and TRBJ2-3): GAGVSQSPSNKVTEKGKDVELRCDPISGHTALYWYRQSLGQGLEFLIYFQGNSAPDKSGLPSDRFSAERTGGSVSTLTIQRTQQEDSAVYLCASSKGQGGDTQYFGPGTRLTVL.

The CDR3 DNA is TGTGCCAGCACCTTCGGACAGGAGATCTATGGCTACACCTTC. As protein: CASTFGQEIYGYTF. V is TRBV5-4 and J is TRBJ1-2; TRBD1 agrees at 7 bases. V lost 6 bases to trimming and J lost 4 bases; unmatched junction nucleotides: 9. Per the germline V gene, CDR1 is SGHNT and CDR2 is YYREEE (reference sequence). The CDR3 runs to 14 residues. Complete variable domain (other parts from reference TRBV5-4 and TRBJ1-2): ETGVTQSPTHLIKTRGQQVTLRCSSQSGHNTVSWYQQALGQGPQFIFQYYREEENGRGNFPPRFSGLQFPNYSSELNVNALELDDSALYLCASTFGQEIYGYTFGSGTRLTVV.

The chain recombines TRBV6-1 with TRBJ1-2, with a tentative D call TRBD1 (5 bases). There are 16 residues in the CDR3. Germline CDR1 is MNHNS and CDR2 is SASEGT. V gave up 0 bases and J gave up 8 bases, with 19 bases separating them. CDR3 DNA sequence: TGTGCCAGCAGTGAAGCGGGGGGTTTACCTAGGGACGGCTACACCTTC. It encodes CASSEAGGLPRDGYTF.

This chain joins TRBV28 and TRBJ1-5, with 8 bases identical to TRBD1. There are 14 residues in the CDR3. Looked up from germline, CDR1 is MDHEN and CDR2 is SYDVKM. J was trimmed by 7 bases and V by 3 bases; bases with no gene match: 5. The CDR3 sequence is CASSLRTGTQPQHF. The CDR3 nucleotides read TGTGCCAGCAGTTTGCGGACAGGGACCCAGCCCCAGCATTTT. Looking up the rest from reference TRBV28 and TRBJ1-5 gives the full variable domain: DVKVTQSSRYLVKRTGEKVFLECVQDMDHENMFWYRQDPGLGLRLIYFSYDVKMKEKGDIPEGYSVSREKKERFSLILESASTNQTSMYLCASSLRTGTQPQHFGDGTRLSIL.

The J gene is TRBJ2-2, the V gene TRBV19; 10 nucleotides agree with TRBD2. V trimming: 7 bases; J trimming: 7 bases; junction bases outside the gene matches: 6. The CDR3 extends over 14 amino acids. The germline V gene has CDR1 LNHDA and CDR2 SQIVND (reference sequence). For the CDR3, the DNA is TGTGCCAGTAAGGCTAGCGGGGGATACGGGGAGCTGTTTTTT. Translation gives CASKASGGYGELFF.

The CDR3 bases are TGTGCCAGCAGCTTAGCTCCCGGACAGGGCAATCAGCCCCAGCATTTT. Its translation is CASSLAPGQGNQPQHF. V and J are TRBV7-2 and TRBJ1-5; TRBD1 agrees at 7 bases. The CDR3 consists of 16 residues. Trimming cost V 0 bases and J 2 bases; bases outside gene matches: 4. Germline-derived CDR1 and CDR2 are SGHTA and FQGNSA.

The table lists this clone with a few counts. The chain carries TRBV7-9 and TRBJ1-5; D is unresolved. There are 17 residues in the CDR3. Looked up from germline, CDR1 is SEHNR and CDR2 is FQNEAQ (reference sequence). Trimming took 4 bases from V and 0 from J, leaving 16 bases between them. The CDR3: CASSSSYLSNSNQPQHF. The CDR3 DNA reads TGTGCCAGCAGCTCTAGTTACCTATCGAATAGCAATCAGCCCCAGCATTTT. The variable domain in full, completed from reference TRBV7-9 and TRBJ1-5, reads DTGVSQNPRHKITKRGQNVTFRCDPISEHNRLYWYRQTLGQGPEFLTYFQNEAQLEKSRLLSDRFSAERPKGSFSTLEIQRTEQGDSAMYLCASSSSYLSNSNQPQHFGDGTRLSIL.

The CDR3 nucleotides are TGTGCCAGCAGTTTTATCCGGGAGCGGCAGTTCTTC. Translated: CASSFIRERQFF. The chain joins TRBV12-3 or TRBV12-4 to TRBJ2-1; possibly TRBD2 for D (6 bases). The CDR3 consists of 12 residues. V was pared by 3 bases and J by 12 bases, with 12 bases between.

The chain combines TRBV28 with TRBJ1-5, with D maybe TRBD1 (6 bases). The CDR3 contains 16 residues. Trimming removed 0 bases at V and 2 bases at J, with 11 bases between. Germline V gene sequence: CDR1 MDHEN, CDR2 SYDVKM. The CDR3 reads CASSLWGGGGNQPQHF. The DNA for the CDR3 is TGTGCCAGCAGTTTATGGGGAGGGGGAGGCAATCAGCCCCAGCATTTT. Drawing the rest from reference TRBV28 and TRBJ1-5, the complete variable domain is DVKVTQSSRYLVKRTGEKVFLECVQDMDHENMFWYRQDPGLGLRLIYFSYDVKMKEKGDIPEGYSVSREKKERFSLILESASTNQTSMYLCASSLWGGGGNQPQHFGDGTRLSIL.

The chain links TRBV6-2 or TRBV6-3 to TRBJ2-2, with TRBD2 as a possible D gene (5 bases). This CDR3 has 14 amino acids. From germline, CDR1 is MNHEY and CDR2 SVGEGT. V was pared by 7 bases and J by 6 bases, with 15 bases between. The CDR3 sequence is CASTPRLAAGELFF. CDR3 in DNA: TGTGCCAGCACCCCGCGGCTAGCTGCCGGGGAGCTGTTTTTT.

The chain is built from TRBV10-3 and TRBJ1-2; 8 nucleotides line up with TRBD1. V shed 2 bases, J shed 5 bases, and the junction held 7 bases outside the gene matches. Germline V CDR1 and CDR2: ENHRY, SYGVKD. The CDR3 has 15 amino acids. CDR3 protein: CAISEDRTGPYGYTF. In DNA form, the CDR3 reads TGTGCCATCAGTGAGGACAGGACAGGGCCATATGGCTACACCTTC.

The genes are TRBV28 and TRBJ2-1; 13 bases line up with TRBD2. Germline CDR1 and CDR2: MDHEN and SYDVKM. This CDR3 comprises 15 residues. V shed 4 bases and J 5 bases; nucleotides not matched to a gene: 2. This chain's CDR3 is CASSSGLAGDNEQFF. In DNA, the CDR3 is TGTGCCAGCAGTTCCGGACTAGCGGGAGACAATGAGCAGTTCTTC.

The J gene is TRBJ1-5, the V gene TRBV19; unclear D gene. Germline V gene data show CDR1 as LNHDA and CDR2 as SQIVND (reference sequence). V dropped 5 bases and J dropped 1 base, with 9 bases sitting between them. The CDR3 contains 14 residues. CDR3 in DNA: TGTGCCAGTAGTTCACCGGGAAGCAATCAGCCCCAGCATTTT. Translation: CASSSPGSNQPQHF.

The V gene is TRBV6-5, the J gene TRBJ1-2; no firm D call. The ends were cut back, 4 bases at V and 8 bases at J, with 14 bases in the middle. The germline gives CDR1 MNHEY, CDR2 SVGAGI. The CDR3 length is 13 residues. CDR3 nucleotide sequence: TGTGCCAGCAGTTCGGATCGCATCAGGGGCTACACCTTC. Protein product: CASSSDRIRGYTF.

A few counts support this clone. The V gene is TRBV24-1, the J gene TRBJ1-2, with 11 bases lining up with TRBD1. Per germline, CDR1 KGHDR and CDR2 SFDVKD. The junction had 6 bases not matched to a gene; V was cut back by 2 bases and J by 5 bases. The CDR3 extends over 16 amino acids. This CDR3 reads CATSDWTGGKGYGYTF. The CDR3 nucleotides read TGTGCCACCAGTGATTGGACAGGGGGCAAAGGATATGGCTACACCTTC.

Comments on this clone: Other DNA sequences in this specimen translate into the identical CDR3. V is TRBV7-2 and J is TRBJ2-1, with D uncertain. This CDR3 contains 14 residues. V shed 3 bases and J shed 1 base, with 7 bases lying between them. The germline V gene has CDR1 SGHTA and CDR2 FQGNSA. The CDR3 nucleotides are TGTGCCAGCAGCTTGCCGGGTTCCTACAATGAGCAGTTCTTC. Translating gives CASSLPGSYNEQFF.

The rearrangement links TRBV28 to TRBJ2-7; TRBD2 matches 14 bases. The length of the CDR3 is 17 residues. V gave up 5 bases and J gave up 0 bases; unmatched junction bases: 6. CDR1 is MDHEN and CDR2 is SYDVKM in the germline V gene. The CDR3 DNA sequence: TGTGCCAGCAGTGGGGGGACTAGCGGGAGCGCCTCCTACGAGCAGTACTTC. This encodes CASSGGTSGSASYEQYF. Using reference TRBV28 and TRBJ2-7 for the parts outside the CDR3, the full variable domain is DVKVTQSSRYLVKRTGEKVFLECVQDMDHENMFWYRQDPGLGLRLIYFSYDVKMKEKGDIPEGYSVSREKKERFSLILESASTNQTSMYLCASSGGTSGSASYEQYFGPGTRLTVT.

The chain combines TRBV5-1 with TRBJ2-3; the D gene is possibly TRBD1 (6 bases). This CDR3 region has 14 residues. Trimming removed 1 base from V and 0 bases from J, with 6 bases in between. Per germline, CDR1 SGHRS and CDR2 YFSETQ. The CDR3 sequence is CASSLQGSTDTQYF. The DNA for the CDR3 is TGCGCCAGCAGCTTGCAGGGGAGCACAGATACGCAGTATTTT.

As DNA, the CDR3 is TGTGCCAGTAGCGACGGGGTGACTTATCAGCCCCAGCATTTT. The encoded protein is CASSDGVTYQPQHF. The chain joins TRBV19 to TRBJ1-5; D not certain. Germline V CDR1 and CDR2: LNHDA, SQIVND (reference sequence). The CDR3 runs 14 residues. Trimming removed 6 bases at V and 5 bases at J, with 14 bases between.